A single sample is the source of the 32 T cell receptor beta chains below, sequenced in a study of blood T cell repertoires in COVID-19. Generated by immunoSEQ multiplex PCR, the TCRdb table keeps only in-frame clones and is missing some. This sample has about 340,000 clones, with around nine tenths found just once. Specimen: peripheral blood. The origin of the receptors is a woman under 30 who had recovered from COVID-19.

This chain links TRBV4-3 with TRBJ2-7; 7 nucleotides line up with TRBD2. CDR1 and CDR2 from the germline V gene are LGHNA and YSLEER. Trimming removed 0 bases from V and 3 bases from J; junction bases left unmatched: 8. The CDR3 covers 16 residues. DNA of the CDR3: TGCGCCAGCAGCCAAGACAGCACTAGCGATTACTACGAGCAGTACGTC. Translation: CASSQDSTSDYYEQYV.

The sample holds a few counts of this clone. The CDR3 here is CASSQERERGFELFF. Written as DNA, the CDR3 is TGCGCCAGCAGCCAAGAACGAGAGCGGGGATTCGAACTGTTTTTT. This sequence joins TRBV4-3 and TRBJ2-2, with TRBD2 matching 7 bases. Trimming at V came to 0 bases and at J to 14 bases, leaving 12 bases not matched to a gene. There are 15 residues in the CDR3. Germline V lookup: CDR1 LGHNA, CDR2 YSLEER.

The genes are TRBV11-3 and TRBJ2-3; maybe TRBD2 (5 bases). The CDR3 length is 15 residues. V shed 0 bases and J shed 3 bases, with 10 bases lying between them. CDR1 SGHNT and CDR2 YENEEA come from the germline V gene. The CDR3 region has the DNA TGTGCCAGCAGCTTAGAGGCTAGCTCGACAGATACGCAGTATTTT. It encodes CASSLEASSTDTQYF.

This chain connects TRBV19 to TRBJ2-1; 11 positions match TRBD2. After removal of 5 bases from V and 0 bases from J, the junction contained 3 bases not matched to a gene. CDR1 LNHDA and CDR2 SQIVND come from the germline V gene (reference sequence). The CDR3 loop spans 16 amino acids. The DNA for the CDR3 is TGTGCCAGTAGTGTTAGCGGGAGGGCCTCCTACAATGAGCAGTTCTTC. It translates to CASSVSGRASYNEQFF.

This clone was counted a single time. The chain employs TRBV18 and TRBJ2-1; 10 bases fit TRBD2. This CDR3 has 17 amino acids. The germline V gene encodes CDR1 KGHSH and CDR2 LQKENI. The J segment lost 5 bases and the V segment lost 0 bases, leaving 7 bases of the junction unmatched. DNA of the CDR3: TGTGCCAGCTCACCACCGATACTAGCGGGATCCCACAATGAGCAGTTCTTC. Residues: CASSPPILAGSHNEQFF.

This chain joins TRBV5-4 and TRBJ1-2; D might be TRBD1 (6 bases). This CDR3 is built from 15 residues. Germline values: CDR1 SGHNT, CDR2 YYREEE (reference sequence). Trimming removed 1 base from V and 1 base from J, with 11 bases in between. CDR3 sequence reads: CASSLSGHGNYGYTF. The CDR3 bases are TGTGCCAGCAGCTTGTCGGGACACGGTAACTATGGCTACACCTTC.

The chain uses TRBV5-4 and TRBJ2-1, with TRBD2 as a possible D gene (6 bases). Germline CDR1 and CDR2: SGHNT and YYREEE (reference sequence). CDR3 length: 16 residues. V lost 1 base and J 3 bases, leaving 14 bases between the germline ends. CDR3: CASSLPTGSIYNEQFF. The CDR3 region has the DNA TGTGCCAGCAGCTTGCCAACCGGGAGCATCTACAATGAGCAGTTCTTC.

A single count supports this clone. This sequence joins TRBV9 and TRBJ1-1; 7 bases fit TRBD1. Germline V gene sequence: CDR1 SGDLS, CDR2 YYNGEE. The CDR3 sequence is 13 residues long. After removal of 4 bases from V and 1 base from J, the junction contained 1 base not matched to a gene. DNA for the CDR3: TGTGCCAGCAGCCAGGGGGGGAACACTGAAGCTTTCTTT. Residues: CASSQGGNTEAFF.

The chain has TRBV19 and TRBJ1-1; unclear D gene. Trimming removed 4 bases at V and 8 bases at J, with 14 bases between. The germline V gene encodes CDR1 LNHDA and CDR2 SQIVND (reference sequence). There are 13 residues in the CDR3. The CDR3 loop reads CASSTPAGAEAFF. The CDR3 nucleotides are TGTGCCAGTAGTACCCCCGCGGGAGCCGAAGCTTTCTTT.

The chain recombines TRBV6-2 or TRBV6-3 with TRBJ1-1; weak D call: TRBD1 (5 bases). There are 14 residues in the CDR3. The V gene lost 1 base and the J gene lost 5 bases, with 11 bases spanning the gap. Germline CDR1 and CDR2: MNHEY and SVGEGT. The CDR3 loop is CASSYLPKGTEAFF. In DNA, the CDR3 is TGTGCCAGCAGTTACTTACCAAAGGGGACTGAAGCTTTCTTT.

CDR3 DNA: TGTGCCAGCAGCCCCGGACCGGGACTAGCGGACTACGAGCAGTACGTC. Protein sequence: CASSPGPGLADYEQYV. V is TRBV7-2 and J is TRBJ2-7, with 11 bases aligning to TRBD2. Germline V gene sequence: CDR1 SGHTA, CDR2 FQGNSA. Trimming removed 5 bases from V and 3 bases from J; junction bases left unmatched: 9. CDR3 length equals 16 residues.

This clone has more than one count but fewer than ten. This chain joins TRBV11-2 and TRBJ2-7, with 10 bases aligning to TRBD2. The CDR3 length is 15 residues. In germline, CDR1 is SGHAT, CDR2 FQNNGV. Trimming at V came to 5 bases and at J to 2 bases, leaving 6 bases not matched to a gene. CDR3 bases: TGTGCCAGCAGCCGCCTTGGACTAGCGGCCTACGAGCAGTACGTC. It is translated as CASSRLGLAAYEQYV.

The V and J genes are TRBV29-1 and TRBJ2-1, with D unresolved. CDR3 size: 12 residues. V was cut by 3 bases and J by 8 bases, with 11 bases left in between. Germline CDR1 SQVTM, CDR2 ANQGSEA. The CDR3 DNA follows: TGCAGCGTTGAGACATACAGCTATGAGCAGTTCTTC. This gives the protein CSVETYSYEQFF.

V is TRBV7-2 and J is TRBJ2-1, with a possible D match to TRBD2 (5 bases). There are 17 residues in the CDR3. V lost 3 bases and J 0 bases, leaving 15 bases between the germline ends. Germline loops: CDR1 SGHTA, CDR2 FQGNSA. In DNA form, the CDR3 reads TGTGCCAGCAGCTTTAGGGCTAGCCGACGCTCCTACAATGAGCAGTTCTTC. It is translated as CASSFRASRRSYNEQFF.

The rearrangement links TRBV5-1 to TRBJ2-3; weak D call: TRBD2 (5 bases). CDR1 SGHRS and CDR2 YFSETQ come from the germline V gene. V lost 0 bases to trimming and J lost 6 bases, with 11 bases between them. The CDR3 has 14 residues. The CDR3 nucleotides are TGCGCCAGCAGCTTGGTTGGACCGGGGGATACGCAGTATTTT. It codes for CASSLVGPGDTQYF. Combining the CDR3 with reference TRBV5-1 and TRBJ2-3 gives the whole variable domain KAGVTQTPRYLIKTRGQQVTLSCSPISGHRSVSWYQQTPGQGLQFLFEYFSETQRNKGNFPGRFSGRQFSNSRSEMNVSTLELGDSALYLCASSLVGPGDTQYFGPGTRLTVL.

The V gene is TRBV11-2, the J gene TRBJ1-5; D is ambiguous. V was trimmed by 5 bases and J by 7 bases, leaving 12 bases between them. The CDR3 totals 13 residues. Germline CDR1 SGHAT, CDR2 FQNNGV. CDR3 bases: TGTGCCAGCAGCGGCGGGGTAGGCCAGCCCCAGCATTTT. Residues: CASSGGVGQPQHF.

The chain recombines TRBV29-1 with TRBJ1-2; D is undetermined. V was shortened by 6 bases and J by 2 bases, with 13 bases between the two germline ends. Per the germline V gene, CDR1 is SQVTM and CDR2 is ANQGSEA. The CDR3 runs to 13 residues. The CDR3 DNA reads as TGCAGCGTCTCCCTCGGGGAGAACTATGGCTACACCTTC. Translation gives CSVSLGENYGYTF.

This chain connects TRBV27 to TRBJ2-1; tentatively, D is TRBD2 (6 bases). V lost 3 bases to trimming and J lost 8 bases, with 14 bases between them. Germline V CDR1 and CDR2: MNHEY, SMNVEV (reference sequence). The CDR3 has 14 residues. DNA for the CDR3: TGTGCCAGCAGTTTGGACTATACACGGGATGAGCAGTTCTTC. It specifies CASSLDYTRDEQFF.

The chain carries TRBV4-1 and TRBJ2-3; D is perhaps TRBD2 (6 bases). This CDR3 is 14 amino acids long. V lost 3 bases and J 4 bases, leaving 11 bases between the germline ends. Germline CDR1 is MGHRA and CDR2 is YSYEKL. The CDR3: CASSHHTGADTQYF. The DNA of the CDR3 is TGCGCCAGCAGCCATCACACGGGAGCAGATACGCAGTATTTT.

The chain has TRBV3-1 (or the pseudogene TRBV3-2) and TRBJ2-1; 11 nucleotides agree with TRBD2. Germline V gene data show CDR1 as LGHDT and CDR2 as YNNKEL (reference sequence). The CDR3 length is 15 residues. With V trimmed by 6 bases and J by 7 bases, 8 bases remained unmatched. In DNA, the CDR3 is TGTGCCAGCAGATTAGGGACTAGCGGAATTAATGAGCAGTTCTTC. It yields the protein CASRLGTSGINEQFF.

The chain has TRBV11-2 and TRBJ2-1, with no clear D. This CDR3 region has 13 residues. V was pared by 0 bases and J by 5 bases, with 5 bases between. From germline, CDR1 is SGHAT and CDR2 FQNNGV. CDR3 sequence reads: CASSLDQNNEQFF. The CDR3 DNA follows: TGTGCCAGCAGCTTAGATCAGAACAATGAGCAGTTCTTC.

The CDR3: CASSREAWDRLSSGNTIYF. In DNA form, the CDR3 reads TGTGCCAGCAGCCGCGAGGCTTGGGACAGGCTGAGCTCTGGAAACACCATATATTTT. The J gene is TRBJ1-3, the V gene TRBV7-2; the match to TRBD1 covers 8 bases. Trimming removed 5 bases from V and 0 bases from J; junction bases left unmatched: 15. CDR3 length: 19 residues. Per the germline V gene, CDR1 is SGHTA and CDR2 is FQGNSA.

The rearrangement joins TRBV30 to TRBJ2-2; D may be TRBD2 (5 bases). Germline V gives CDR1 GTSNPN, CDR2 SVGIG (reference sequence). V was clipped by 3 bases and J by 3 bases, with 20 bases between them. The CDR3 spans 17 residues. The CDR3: CAWRASRRVGYTGELFF. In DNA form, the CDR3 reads TGTGCCTGGAGGGCCTCAAGGCGGGTGGGGTACACCGGGGAGCTGTTTTTT. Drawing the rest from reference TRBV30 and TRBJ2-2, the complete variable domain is SQTIHQWPATLVQPVGSPLSLECTVEGTSNPNLYWYRQAAGRGLQLLFYSVGIGQISSEVPQNLSASRPQDRQFILSSKKLLLSDSGFYLCAWRASRRVGYTGELFFGEGSRLTVL.

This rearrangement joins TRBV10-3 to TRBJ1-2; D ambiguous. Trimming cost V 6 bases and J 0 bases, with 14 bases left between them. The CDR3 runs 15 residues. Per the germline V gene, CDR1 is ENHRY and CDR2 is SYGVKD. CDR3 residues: CAISPPGVANYGYTF. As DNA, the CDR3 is TGTGCCATCAGCCCCCCGGGTGTAGCTAACTATGGCTACACCTTC.

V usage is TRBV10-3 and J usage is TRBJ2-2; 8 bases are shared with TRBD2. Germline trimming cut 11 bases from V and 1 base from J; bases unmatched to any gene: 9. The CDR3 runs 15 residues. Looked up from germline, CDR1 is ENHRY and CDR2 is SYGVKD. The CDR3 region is CAVQGLDRNTGELFF. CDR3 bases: TGTGCCGTCCAGGGACTAGATCGGAACACCGGGGAGCTGTTTTTT.

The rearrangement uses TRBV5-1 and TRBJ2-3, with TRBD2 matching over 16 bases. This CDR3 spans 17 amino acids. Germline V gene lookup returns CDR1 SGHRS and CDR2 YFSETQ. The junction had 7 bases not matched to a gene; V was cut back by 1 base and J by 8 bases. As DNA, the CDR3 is TGCGCCAGCAGCTTGTCCGGGACTAGCGGGAGGGCCACTACGCAGTATTTT. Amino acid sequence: CASSLSGTSGRATTQYF.

CDR3 sequence: CASSYSYVGTSGNEQFF. For the CDR3, the DNA is TGTGCCAGCAGTTACTCGTATGTCGGGACTAGCGGCAATGAGCAGTTCTTC. The rearrangement uses TRBV6-2 or TRBV6-3 and TRBJ2-1; 11 nucleotides align to TRBD2. Germline-derived CDR1 and CDR2 are MNHEY and SVGEGT. The V and J ends lost 0 bases and 6 bases, in that order; junction bases with no gene match: 7. The CDR3 is made up of 17 amino acids.

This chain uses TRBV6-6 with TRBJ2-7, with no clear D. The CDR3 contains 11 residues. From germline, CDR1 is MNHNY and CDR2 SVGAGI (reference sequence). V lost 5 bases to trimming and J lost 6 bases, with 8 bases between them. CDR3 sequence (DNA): TGTGCCAGCAGTCGAGAGAGCGAGCAGTACGTC. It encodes CASSRESEQYV.

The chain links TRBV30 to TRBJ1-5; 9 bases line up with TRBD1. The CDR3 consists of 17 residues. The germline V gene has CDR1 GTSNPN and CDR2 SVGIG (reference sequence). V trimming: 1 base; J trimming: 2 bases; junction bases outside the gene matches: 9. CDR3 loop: CAWSADRGMIGNQPQHF. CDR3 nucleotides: TGTGCCTGGAGTGCGGACAGGGGAATGATTGGCAATCAGCCCCAGCATTTT. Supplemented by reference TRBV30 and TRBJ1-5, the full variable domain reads SQTIHQWPATLVQPVGSPLSLECTVEGTSNPNLYWYRQAAGRGLQLLFYSVGIGQISSEVPQNLSASRPQDRQFILSSKKLLLSDSGFYLCAWSADRGMIGNQPQHFGDGTRLSIL.

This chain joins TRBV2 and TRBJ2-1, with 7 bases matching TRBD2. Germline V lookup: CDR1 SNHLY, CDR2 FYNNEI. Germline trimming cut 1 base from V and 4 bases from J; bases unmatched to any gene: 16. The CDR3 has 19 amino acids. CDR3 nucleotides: TGTGCCAGCAGTGAAGTAAACCCCCCCTCTAGCGGCCTATACAATGAGCAGTTCTTC. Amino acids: CASSEVNPPSSGLYNEQFF.

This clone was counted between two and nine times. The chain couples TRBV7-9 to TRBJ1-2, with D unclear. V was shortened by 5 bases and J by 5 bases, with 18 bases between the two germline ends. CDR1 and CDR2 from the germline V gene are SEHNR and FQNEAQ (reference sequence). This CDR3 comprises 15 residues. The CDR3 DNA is TGTGCCAGCAGCCCAACGCGTACAGCTGCTTATGGCTACACCTTC. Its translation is CASSPTRTAAYGYTF.

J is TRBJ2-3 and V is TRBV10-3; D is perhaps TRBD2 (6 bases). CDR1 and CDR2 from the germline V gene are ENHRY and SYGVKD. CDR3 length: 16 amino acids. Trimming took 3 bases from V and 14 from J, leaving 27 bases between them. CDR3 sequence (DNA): TGTGCCATCAGTGACCGCCGGGACTGGAGCTTTGTGGTACGGTATTTT. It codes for CAISDRRDWSFVVRYF.